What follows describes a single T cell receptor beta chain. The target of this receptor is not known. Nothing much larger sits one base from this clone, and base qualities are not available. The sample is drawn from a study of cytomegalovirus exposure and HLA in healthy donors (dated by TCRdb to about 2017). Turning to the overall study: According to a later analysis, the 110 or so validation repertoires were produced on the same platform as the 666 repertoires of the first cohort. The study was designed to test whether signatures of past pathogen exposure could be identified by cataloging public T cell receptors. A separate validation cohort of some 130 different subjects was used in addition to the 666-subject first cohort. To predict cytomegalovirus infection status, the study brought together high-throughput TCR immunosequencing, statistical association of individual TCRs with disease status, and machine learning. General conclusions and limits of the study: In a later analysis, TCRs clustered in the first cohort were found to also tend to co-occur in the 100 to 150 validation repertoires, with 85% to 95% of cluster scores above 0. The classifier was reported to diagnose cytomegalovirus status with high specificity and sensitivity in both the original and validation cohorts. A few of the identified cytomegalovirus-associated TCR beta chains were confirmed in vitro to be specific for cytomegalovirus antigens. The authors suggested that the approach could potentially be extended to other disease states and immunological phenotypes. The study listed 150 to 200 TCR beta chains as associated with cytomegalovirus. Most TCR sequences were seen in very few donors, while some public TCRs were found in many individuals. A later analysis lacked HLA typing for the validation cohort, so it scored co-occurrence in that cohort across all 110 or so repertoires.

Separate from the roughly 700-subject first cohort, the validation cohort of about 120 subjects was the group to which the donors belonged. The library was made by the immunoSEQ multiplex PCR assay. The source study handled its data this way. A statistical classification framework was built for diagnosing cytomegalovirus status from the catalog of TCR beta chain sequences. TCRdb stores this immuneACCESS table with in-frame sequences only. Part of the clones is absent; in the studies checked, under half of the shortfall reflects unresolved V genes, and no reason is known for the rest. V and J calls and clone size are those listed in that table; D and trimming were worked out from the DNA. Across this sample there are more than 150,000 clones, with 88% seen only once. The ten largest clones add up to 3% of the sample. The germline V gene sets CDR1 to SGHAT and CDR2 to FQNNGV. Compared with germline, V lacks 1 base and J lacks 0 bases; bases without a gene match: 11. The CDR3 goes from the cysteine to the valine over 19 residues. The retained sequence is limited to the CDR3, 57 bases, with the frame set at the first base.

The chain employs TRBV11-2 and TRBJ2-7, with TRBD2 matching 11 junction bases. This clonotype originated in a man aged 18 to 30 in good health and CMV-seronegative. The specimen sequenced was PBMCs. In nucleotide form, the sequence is TGTGCCAGCAGCTTAGTTCGGGTAGCGGGGGGGTATAGCTCCTACGAGCAGTACGTC. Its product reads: CASSLVRVAGGYSSYEQYV.